The text below deals with one T cell receptor (beta chain). Its antigen remains undetermined. No qualities accompany the bases; no much larger clone lies one base away. This specimen belongs to a study of blood T cell repertoires in COVID-19 (dated by TCRdb to 2019 to 2021). For the study in its entirety: Collaborator samples came from the United States, Italy and Spain and covered acute and convalescent phases of COVID-19. Subjects who had been exposed to COVID-19, were actively infected with it, or had recovered from it provided the deeply sampled blood TCRbeta repertoires that made up the dataset. A freely available public database, intended as a resource for researchers studying the immune response to SARS-CoV-2, is where the repertoires were released. The sample metadata nearly always contained a de-identified subject ID, COVID-19 status, age in years and sex. Samples came from the ongoing ImmuneRACE study (first 160 participants) plus 1,254 subjects from 6 global collaborators. Where available, HLA class I and class II types were obtained from metadata supplied by the sample provider rather than from assay-based typing. The material from the prospective study consisted of cDNA or gDNA derived from T cells, B-cell-depleted T cells, or PBMCs.

TCRbeta CDR3 regions were amplified from genomic DNA using the immunoSEQ Assay, a bias-controlled multiplex PCR. The original methods were these. The number of nucleated cells in each sample was estimated from the amplification of reference gene primers within the assay. To quantify the absolute abundance of each unique TCRbeta CDR3 rearrangement, sequence reads were collapsed and filtered. For each sample, productive Simpson clonality was calculated as the square root of Simpson's diversity index across productive rearrangements. In its TCRdb copy, this immuneACCESS table keeps in-frame sequences only and misses some clones. Where compared with another copy, unresolved V genes explain less than half of these, and the others have no known cause. D and trimming come from the DNA, and the V and J calls and clone size come from that table. Within this sample are about 150,000 clones, with roughly 84% of them counted one time only. The ten most abundant clones make up nearly 10% of the sample.

The germline V gene supplies CDR1 ENHRY and CDR2 SYGVKD. V loses 6 bases at its end and J loses 4 bases; junction bases beyond the gene matches: 6. From the cysteine through the phenylalanine, the CDR3 covers 14 amino acids. Only CDR3 DNA remains: 42 bases, in frame from the first base. The collaborating institutions used their own protocols to collect whole blood in K2EDTA tubes. Collaborator samples were shipped for TCRbeta analysis as frozen whole blood, isolated PBMCs, or DNA extracted from either sample type. Broad study findings and their caveats: Clinical and demographic metadata were provided uncurated, with the amount varying by source and participant.

The receptor comes from a woman in her forties or fifties with acute or convalescent COVID-19. Specimen: peripheral blood. Rearrangement joined TRBV10-3 to TRBJ2-7; 10 of the junction bases match TRBD1. The CDR3 corresponds to CAISGTGVNYEQYF. DNA sequence: TGTGCCATCAGCGGGACAGGGGTGAATTACGAGCAGTACTTC.